These T cell receptor beta chains were read from a single sample in a study of cytomegalovirus exposure and HLA in healthy donors. Libraries were prepared by immunoSEQ multiplex PCR; TCRdb keeps only in-frame clonotypes and omits some of them. The sample lists around 91,000 clones, around 64% occurring once. The sequenced sample consisted of PBMCs. The receptors stem from a man between 60 and 75 years old in good health and CMV-seronegative. CDR3s include the opening cysteine and the closing phenylalanine or tryptophan. The D gene is left open where the match is weak. Rows may omit the clone size; those that give it use once, few, many or a size class.

D: -
V: TRBV6-5
J: TRBJ1-1
size: -
DNA: TGTGCCAGCAGACAGGGTATCACTGAAGCTTTCTTT
CDR3: CASRQGITEAFF

D: TRBD2
V: TRBV6-4
J: TRBJ2-2
size: -
DNA: TGTGCCAGCATAACCGGGAGGCCGCCGAACACCGGGGAGCTGTTTTTT
CDR3: CASITGRPPNTGELFF

D: TRBD2
V: TRBV30
J: TRBJ2-7
size: -
DNA: TGTGCCTGGAGTAGTAGCGGGAGTAGAGAGCAGTACTTC
CDR3: CAWSSSGSREQYF

D: TRBD2
V: TRBV6-1
J: TRBJ2-7
size: few
DNA: TGTGCCAGCAGTGAAGCGTGGGGGGGTACCATGGGCGAGCAGTACTTC
CDR3: CASSEAWGGTMGEQYF

D: TRBD2
V: TRBV18
J: TRBJ2-1
size: -
DNA: TGTGCCAGCTCACCCCAAAGCGGACTAGCGGGAGGGTTCTTGCAGTTCTTC
CDR3: CASSPQSGLAGGFLQFF

D: -
V: TRBV5-1
J: TRBJ2-7
size: -
DNA: TGCGCCAGCAGCTTGGATGTCAGCGAAACTCGGCAGTACTTC
CDR3: CASSLDVSETRQYF

D: -
V: TRBV29-1
J: TRBJ1-4
size: -
DNA: TGCAGCGTTGAAGAAACAGCAGTTAATGAAAAACTGTTTTTT
CDR3: CSVEETAVNEKLFF

D: TRBD1
V: TRBV2
J: TRBJ2-2
size: -
DNA: TGTGCCAGCAGGGCAAGGACAGGGGCCGGGGAGCTGTTTTTT
CDR3: CASRARTGAGELFF

D: -
V: TRBV10-3
J: TRBJ2-1
size: few
DNA: TGTGCCATCAGGGACCCTAGCGCCAGAAGCTCCTACAATGAGCAGTTCTTC
CDR3: CAIRDPSARSSYNEQFF

D: -
V: TRBV28
J: TRBJ1-5
size: -
DNA: TGTGCCAGCAGGCCGGTCAGGAAGAGCAATCAGCCCCAGCATTTT
CDR3: CASRPVRKSNQPQHF

D: -
V: TRBV6-1
J: TRBJ2-5
size: -
DNA: TGTGCCAGCACCGCGCGGGGATCTCAAGAGACCCAGTACTTC
CDR3: CASTARGSQETQYF

D: -
V: TRBV6-1
J: TRBJ2-5
size: -
DNA: TGTGCCAGCAGTGGAGGGAGTATTCCACAAGAGACCCAGTACTTC
CDR3: CASSGGSIPQETQYF

D: TRBD1
V: TRBV19
J: TRBJ2-5
size: -
DNA: TGTGCCAGTAGTATGAGGGGACAGCAAGAGACCCAGTACTTC
CDR3: CASSMRGQQETQYF

D: TRBD2
V: TRBV6-1
J: TRBJ2-3
size: -
DNA: TGTGCCAGCAGTGAAGCTGGGCCCCCTCGACTAGCGGGTGTCACAGATACGCAGTATTTT
CDR3: CASSEAGPPRLAGVTDTQYF

D: TRBD2
V: TRBV2
J: TRBJ2-1
size: -
DNA: TGTGCCAGCCGCAACGAGCTAGCGGGGGCCTACAATGAGCAGTTCTTC
CDR3: CASRNELAGAYNEQFF

D: -
V: TRBV10-3
J: TRBJ2-5
size: -
DNA: TGTGCCATCGGGGAGGCAGCACAAGAGACCCAGTACTTC
CDR3: CAIGEAAQETQYF

D: -
V: TRBV15
J: TRBJ1-6
size: -
DNA: TGTGCCACCAGCAGAGATCGATGGACAGACCTTAGTTCACCCCTCCACTTT
CDR3: CATSRDRWTDLSSPLHF

D: TRBD1
V: TRBV5-4
J: TRBJ1-1
size: -
DNA: TGTGCCAGCAGCGGATACAGGGGGGGGACTGAAGCTTTCTTT
CDR3: CASSGYRGGTEAFF